Presented here are 24 T cell receptor beta chains from one specimen sequenced in a study of blood T cell repertoires in COVID-19. Produced via immunoSEQ multiplex PCR; TCRdb's table is partial and in-frame only. The sample includes fewer than 250,000 clones, approximately 86% of them seen just once. Sequenced material: peripheral blood. These receptors all stem from a man aged 35 to 55 with acute or convalescent COVID-19.

This chain joins TRBV5-4 and TRBJ2-2; 7 nucleotides line up with TRBD1. Trimming took 4 bases from V and 2 from J; bases not matched to a gene: 8. From germline, CDR1 is SGHNT and CDR2 YYREEE (reference sequence). The CDR3 length is 16 residues. The DNA of the CDR3 is TGTGCCAGCAGCGCCACGACAGGGTTTAACACCGGGGAGCTGTTTTTT. Translated, it gives CASSATTGFNTGELFF.

The rearrangement uses TRBV6-5 and TRBJ2-7; 11 bases match TRBD2. With V trimmed by 2 bases and J by 3 bases, 6 bases remained unmatched. The CDR3 length is 16 residues. CDR1 and CDR2 from the germline V gene are MNHEY and SVGAGI. Here the CDR3 reads CASSYGGTSGFYEQYF. The CDR3 DNA sequence: TGTGCCAGCAGTTACGGGGGGACTAGCGGATTCTACGAGCAGTACTTC.

The J gene is TRBJ2-5, the V gene TRBV5-1; the D is unclear. The CDR3 is 13 residues long. From germline, CDR1 is SGHRS and CDR2 YFSETQ. The germline V and J ends were trimmed by 1 base and 5 bases, with 9 bases remaining between them. CDR3 sequence reads: CASSLNGEETQYF. The CDR3 region has the DNA TGCGCCAGCAGCTTGAACGGAGAGGAGACCCAGTACTTC.

A note on this clone: At one boundary the junction diverges from the germline segment, which might be a read error. The chain has TRBV7-9 and TRBJ2-3; 8 bases are a match to TRBD2. Germline loops: CDR1 SEHNR, CDR2 FQNEAQ (reference sequence). This CDR3 contains 16 residues. CDR3 region: CASSSTISGSRDTQYF. CDR3 bases: TGTGCCAGCAGCTCTACGATAAGCGGGAGCAGAGATACGCAGTATTTT.

V and J are TRBV4-3 and TRBJ2-3; TRBD1 matches at 8 bases. Germline V gene sequence: CDR1 LGHNA, CDR2 YSLEER. CDR3 length equals 16 residues. V lost 0 bases to trimming and J lost 3 bases; unmatched junction nucleotides: 5. This CDR3 reads CASSQEPQGATDTQYF. The CDR3 bases are TGCGCCAGCAGCCAAGAACCCCAGGGGGCAACAGATACGCAGTATTTT.

The chain joins TRBV27 to TRBJ2-4, with D possibly being TRBD1 (6 bases). The V end lost 3 bases, the J end lost 3 bases, and 18 bases lay between the germline ends. The CDR3 sequence is 17 residues long. The germline CDR1 and CDR2 sequences are MNHEY and SMNVEV (reference sequence). The CDR3 protein is CASSLDEQGWGKNIQYF. The CDR3 DNA is TGTGCCAGCAGTTTGGACGAACAGGGATGGGGCAAAAACATTCAGTACTTC.

The chain links TRBV5-1 to TRBJ1-2; TRBD1 agrees at 7 bases. The CDR3 contains 15 residues. Looked up from germline, CDR1 is SGHRS and CDR2 is YFSETQ. Losses at the gene ends were 0 bases for V and 4 bases for J; bases not matched to a gene: 6. The CDR3 coding sequence is TGCGCCAGCAGCTTGGCTAGTGGACAGGTCTATGGCTACACCTTC. This encodes CASSLASGQVYGYTF.

The CDR3 protein is CASSFPGTDYNEQFF. DNA of the CDR3: TGTGCCAGCAGCTTCCCCGGGACAGACTACAATGAGCAGTTCTTC. This sequence joins TRBV7-9 and TRBJ2-1; 7 nucleotides agree with TRBD1. The trim removed 3 bases at V and 3 bases at J, leaving 5 bases unmatched. Germline lookup yields CDR1 SEHNR and CDR2 FQNEAQ (reference sequence). This CDR3 comprises 15 residues.

V usage is TRBV19 and J usage is TRBJ2-5; a possible D gene is TRBD1 (6 bases). CDR3 size: 13 residues. Trimming pared 9 bases from V and 5 bases from J, leaving 16 bases between. Germline assignment: CDR1 LNHDA and CDR2 SQIVND (reference sequence). CDR3 in amino acids: CASAGQLLETQYF. The CDR3 DNA is TGTGCCAGCGCCGGACAGCTCCTCGAGACCCAGTACTTC.

The V and J genes are TRBV19 and TRBJ2-7, with 7 bases aligning to TRBD1. This CDR3 contains 16 residues. Germline-derived CDR1 and CDR2 are LNHDA and SQIVND (reference sequence). Germline trimming cut 5 bases from V and 2 bases from J; bases unmatched to any gene: 12. The CDR3 sequence is CASSSARGQRPYEQYF. CDR3 coding DNA: TGTGCCAGTAGTTCAGCCCGGGGACAGAGACCCTACGAGCAGTACTTC.

J is TRBJ2-7 and V is TRBV5-1; tentatively, D is TRBD2 (6 bases). Trimming left V 0 bases short and J 6 bases short, with 13 bases between. The germline gives CDR1 SGHRS, CDR2 YFSETQ. CDR3 length equals 14 residues. CDR3 residues: CASSLDGGIVEQYF. The CDR3 nucleotides are TGCGCCAGCAGCTTGGACGGAGGGATCGTCGAGCAGTACTTC.

The chain joins TRBV5-1 to TRBJ2-3; 11 bases fit TRBD2. V lost 3 bases and J lost 5; bases outside the gene matches: 11. Germline CDR1 reads SGHRS; CDR2 reads YFSETQ. The CDR3 spans 17 residues. This CDR3 reads CASSSRSLAGGEDTQYF. The CDR3 DNA follows: TGCGCCAGCAGCTCTCGGTCCTTAGCGGGAGGGGAAGATACGCAGTATTTT.

This clone appeared a few times. Here the CDR3 DNA reads TGCAGTGCTAGAACGGGGATTGAGCAGTACTTC. Its protein product is CSARTGIEQYF. The J gene is TRBJ2-7, the V gene TRBV20-1; maybe TRBD2 (5 bases). CDR1 is DFQATT and CDR2 is SNEGSKA in the germline V gene (reference sequence). The CDR3 sequence is 11 residues long. With 2 bases removed from V and 7 bases from J, the gap between germline ends came to 9 bases.

CDR3 protein: CASSPQAGGYEQYF. CDR3 nucleotide sequence: TGTGCCAGCAGTCCCCAAGCGGGGGGCTACGAGCAGTACTTC. The chain employs TRBV28 and TRBJ2-7; TRBD2 agrees at 9 bases. V lost 5 bases and J lost 3; bases outside the gene matches: 5. Looked up from germline, CDR1 is MDHEN and CDR2 is SYDVKM. The CDR3 spans 14 residues.

This chain connects TRBV13 to TRBJ2-7, with 10 bases that match TRBD2. The CDR3 has 15 residues. CDR1 and CDR2 (germline): PRHDT, FYEKMQ (reference sequence). J lost 3 bases, V lost 8 bases, and 10 bases had no gene match. The CDR3 loop is CASSGAGGPFYEQYF. The CDR3 DNA reads TGTGCCAGCTCAGGAGCGGGAGGGCCTTTCTACGAGCAGTACTTC.

V and J are TRBV10-1 and TRBJ2-1; TRBD2 agrees at 7 bases. CDR1 and CDR2 from the germline V gene are WNHNN and SYGVQD (reference sequence). CDR3 length: 19 residues. Trimming cost V 2 bases and J 5 bases; bases outside gene matches: 18. The CDR3 spells CASSEGDDVRDYRNNEQFF. DNA for the CDR3: TGCGCCAGCAGTGAGGGGGACGACGTCCGGGACTACCGTAACAATGAGCAGTTCTTC.

The chain carries TRBV19 and TRBJ1-5; tentatively, D is TRBD1 (6 bases). V was clipped by 3 bases and J by 1 base, with 7 bases between them. The CDR3 totals 14 residues. The germline V gene has CDR1 LNHDA and CDR2 SQIVND (reference sequence). DNA for the CDR3: TGTGCCAGTAGTATCAGGGGAAGCAATCAGCCCCAGCATTTT. This sequence encodes CASSIRGSNQPQHF.

V gene TRBV20-1 combines with J gene TRBJ2-3; D ambiguous. CDR3 length: 15 residues. From germline, CDR1 is DFQATT and CDR2 SNEGSKA (reference sequence). Trimming took off 3 bases at V and 1 base at J, with 14 bases between the two ends. CDR3 nucleotide sequence: TGCAGTGCTAGTCTCCCGACAAAACGCACAGATACGCAGTATTTT. This translates into CSASLPTKRTDTQYF.

V is TRBV14 and J is TRBJ2-1; TRBD1 might be the D (5 bases). Trimming pared 5 bases from V and 10 bases from J, leaving 15 bases between. Germline CDR1 is SGHDN and CDR2 is FVKESK. The CDR3 runs 13 residues. The CDR3 DNA sequence: TGTGCCAGCAGCGAGCAAGGCGCAGGGGAGCAGTTCTTC. Protein: CASSEQGAGEQFF.

The V call is TRBV18, the J call TRBJ1-4; D remains ambiguous. The CDR3 has 13 amino acids. V was trimmed by 2 bases and J by 8 bases, leaving 9 bases between them. Germline V lookup: CDR1 KGHSH, CDR2 LQKENI. The CDR3 DNA reads as TGTGCCAGCTCACCAGGACGGGAGGAAAAACTGTTTTTT. It yields the protein CASSPGREEKLFF.

The CDR3 loop is CASSPSGDTQYF. CDR3 DNA: TGTGCCAGCAGTCCCTCCGGAGATACGCAGTATTTT. The chain is built from TRBV7-6 and TRBJ2-3; no clear D. The length of the CDR3 is 12 residues. V lost 6 bases, J lost 5 bases, and 9 bases lay in between. Germline V gives CDR1 SGHVS, CDR2 FNYEAQ.

In DNA form, the CDR3 reads TGTGCCAGCAGCCAAGATGGAACGGGGGGGCGGGATACGCAGTATTTT. Translated: CASSQDGTGGRDTQYF. V usage is TRBV4-2 and J usage is TRBJ2-3, with TRBD2 matching 8 bases. Germline values: CDR1 LGHNA, CDR2 YNFKEQ. The CDR3 has 16 residues. V was pared by 0 bases and J by 6 bases, with 8 bases of the junction left unmatched.

The genes are TRBV5-8 and TRBJ2-3, with TRBD2 matching over 10 bases. Germline V lookup: CDR1 SGHTS, CDR2 YDEGEE. V lost 4 bases to trimming and J lost 5 bases; unmatched junction nucleotides: 7. This CDR3 has 15 amino acids. CDR3 DNA sequence: TGTGCCAGCAGCATTACTAGCGGGGTGCAAGATACGCAGTATTTT. Translation: CASSITSGVQDTQYF. The full variable domain, rest sourced from reference TRBV5-8 and TRBJ2-3, is EAGVTQSPTHLIKTRGQQATLRCSPISGHTSVYWYQQALGLGLQFLLWYDEGEERNRGNFPPRFSGRQFPNYSSELNVNALELEDSALYLCASSITSGVQDTQYFGPGTRLTVL.

This chain joins TRBV6-4 and TRBJ2-1; the D is unclear. The CDR3 sequence is 15 residues long. Trimming cost V 2 bases and J 3 bases, with 11 bases left between them. Germline loops: CDR1 MRHNA, CDR2 SNTAGT. CDR3 coding DNA: TGTGCCAGCAGTGACGGAGATACTTTCTACAATGAGCAGTTCTTC. Residues: CASSDGDTFYNEQFF.